The clone carrying this T cell receptor beta chain came up many times. The data are from a study of blood T cells in healthy people across ages. Combining a sample-barcoded 5' primer with a J-beta primer mix, a second PCR ran for roughly 6 to 12 cycles. Template switching added a 12-random-nucleotide identifier to every cDNA molecule. From the 5' RACE reads, TCRdb called clonotypes with MiXCR, one entry per CDR3 protein. The profile shows about 750,000 distinct CDR3 sequences, roughly 53% of them singletons. This sequence originates from an elderly man in good health. Input material: blood.

CDR3 residues: CASSHTGNHQPQHF. CDR3 DNA sequence: TGTGCCAGCAGCCACACGGGCAACCATCAGCCCCAGCATTTT. The J gene is TRBJ1-5, the V gene TRBV3-1; D not resolved. V gave up 3 bases and J gave up 5 bases, with 11 bases separating them. Germline V gene lookup returns CDR1 LGHDT and CDR2 YNNKEL (reference sequence). The CDR3 has 14 residues. The complete variable domain, with remaining parts taken from reference TRBV3-1 and TRBJ1-5, reads DTAVSQTPKYLVTQMGNDKSIKCEQNLGHDTMYWYKQDSKKFLKIMFSYNNKELIINETVPNRFSPKSPDKAHLNLHINSLELGDSAVYFCASSHTGNHQPQHFGDGTRLSIL.